These 10 T cell receptor beta chains originate from one sample sequenced in a study of blood T cell repertoires in COVID-19. The table came from immunoSEQ multiplex PCR; TCRdb's copy has only in-frame clones and leaves some out. The data hold approximately 250,000 clones, with 65% to 90% observed a single time. Specimen: peripheral blood. The origin of the receptors is a woman aged 45-60 years with acute or convalescent COVID-19.

This clone was recorded only once. The V gene is TRBV4-2, the J gene TRBJ2-1, with TRBD2 matching 13 bases. CDR1 is LGHNA, CDR2 YNFKEQ, per germline. The trim removed 0 bases at V and 7 bases at J, leaving 3 bases unmatched. This CDR3 has 16 residues. CDR3 amino acids: CASSQERGLAGNEQFF. For the CDR3, the DNA is TGTGCCAGCAGCCAAGAAAGGGGACTAGCGGGAAATGAGCAGTTCTTC.

The rearrangement links TRBV6-5 to TRBJ1-2; D may be TRBD1 (6 bases). V lost 2 bases, J lost 8 bases, and 18 bases lay in between. Germline V gives CDR1 MNHEY, CDR2 SVGAGI. The CDR3 is 15 amino acids. The CDR3: CASSYTETGSGGYTF. CDR3 coding DNA: TGTGCCAGCAGTTACACAGAGACAGGTTCGGGAGGCTACACCTTC.

Here the CDR3 DNA reads TGTGCCAGTAGTATCGGGTATCCGCCGAACACCGGGGAGCTGTTTTTT. It translates to CASSIGYPPNTGELFF. The gene calls are TRBV19 and TRBJ2-2; unclear D gene. CDR1 is LNHDA, CDR2 SQIVND, per germline (reference sequence). Trimming removed 3 bases from V and 0 bases from J, with 11 bases in between. The CDR3 totals 16 residues.

This clone was seen only once. V is TRBV3-1 (or the pseudogene TRBV3-2) and J is TRBJ2-4; 7 bases are shared with TRBD1. Germline CDR1 LGHDT, CDR2 YNNKEL (reference sequence). The V segment lost 5 bases and the J segment 5 bases; nucleotides outside the gene matches: 6. CDR3 length: 14 residues. CDR3 region: CASSIRQGENIQYF. The CDR3 DNA follows: TGTGCCAGCAGCATACGACAGGGAGAAAACATTCAGTACTTC.

The chain is built from TRBV27 and TRBJ1-6, with D possibly matching TRBD1 (6 bases). Germline CDR1 reads MNHEY; CDR2 reads SMNVEV (reference sequence). The CDR3 is made up of 13 amino acids. Trimming pared 2 bases from V and 10 bases from J, leaving 9 bases between. CDR3 protein: CASSLTGKSPLHF. CDR3 DNA sequence: TGTGCCAGCAGTTTAACAGGGAAATCACCCCTCCACTTT.

This chain uses TRBV3-1 (or the pseudogene TRBV3-2) with TRBJ1-1; D is ambiguous. The CDR3 is made up of 14 amino acids. Germline assignment: CDR1 LGHDT and CDR2 YNNKEL (reference sequence). V was cut by 0 bases and J by 4 bases, with 9 bases left in between. CDR3 loop: CASSQDISFTEAFF. DNA for the CDR3: TGTGCCAGCAGCCAAGATATTAGCTTCACTGAAGCTTTCTTT.

This chain uses TRBV11-2 with TRBJ2-3, with TRBD2 matching over 7 bases. From germline, CDR1 is SGHAT and CDR2 FQNNGV. Germline trimming cut 7 bases from V and 1 base from J; bases unmatched to any gene: 5. The CDR3 runs to 14 residues. The CDR3 DNA is TGTGCCAGCATCCGGGGGGTTGGCACAGATACGCAGTATTTT. Translating gives CASIRGVGTDTQYF. Using reference TRBV11-2 and TRBJ2-3 for the parts outside the CDR3, the full variable domain is EAGVAQSPRYKIIEKRQSVAFWCNPISGHATLYWYQQILGQGPKLLIQFQNNGVVDDSQLPKDRFSAERLKGVDSTLKIQPAKLEDSAVYLCASIRGVGTDTQYFGPGTRLTVL.

V usage is TRBV4-2 and J usage is TRBJ1-1, with D possibly being TRBD1 (5 bases). The germline gives CDR1 LGHNA, CDR2 YNFKEQ. The CDR3 contains 11 residues. Trimming left V 6 bases short and J 6 bases short, with 8 bases between. CDR3 loop: CASRQGSEAFF. The DNA of the CDR3 is TGTGCCAGCAGGCAGGGCTCTGAAGCTTTCTTT.

This chain joins TRBV7-3 and TRBJ1-1; TRBD1 is a possible D gene (6 bases). The germline V gene encodes CDR1 SGHTA and CDR2 FQGTGA. The CDR3 is 14 amino acids. The ends were cut back, 2 bases at V and 4 bases at J, with 11 bases in the middle. The CDR3 spells CASSLDRFTTEAFF. The CDR3 region has the DNA TGTGCCAGCAGCTTAGACAGGTTTACCACTGAAGCTTTCTTT.

The chain links TRBV19 to TRBJ1-1; TRBD1 agrees at 7 bases. The V gene's germline CDR1 is LNHDA and CDR2 SQIVND (reference sequence). The CDR3 is 15 amino acids. The J segment lost 3 bases and the V segment lost 4 bases, leaving 8 bases of the junction unmatched. The CDR3 loop is CASSTHRGGDTEAFF. The CDR3 bases are TGTGCCAGTAGTACCCACAGGGGTGGAGACACTGAAGCTTTCTTT. Variable domain in full (rest from reference TRBV19 and TRBJ1-1): DGGITQSPKYLFRKEGQNVTLSCEQNLNHDAMYWYRQDPGQGLRLIYYSQIVNDFQKGDIAEGYSVSREKKESFPLTVTSAQKNPTAFYLCASSTHRGGDTEAFFGQGTRLTVV.